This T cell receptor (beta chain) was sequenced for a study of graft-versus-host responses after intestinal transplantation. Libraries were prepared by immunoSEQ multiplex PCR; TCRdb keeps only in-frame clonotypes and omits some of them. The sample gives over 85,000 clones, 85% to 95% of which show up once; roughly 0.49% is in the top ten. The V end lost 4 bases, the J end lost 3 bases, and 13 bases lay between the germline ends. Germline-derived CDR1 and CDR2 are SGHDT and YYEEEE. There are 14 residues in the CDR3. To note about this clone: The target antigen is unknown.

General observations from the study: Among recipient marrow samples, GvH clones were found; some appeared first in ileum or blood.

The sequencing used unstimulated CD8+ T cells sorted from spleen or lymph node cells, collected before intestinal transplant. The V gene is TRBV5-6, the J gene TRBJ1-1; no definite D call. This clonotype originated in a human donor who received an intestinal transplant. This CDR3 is CASSQIRGYTEAFF. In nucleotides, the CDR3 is TGTGCCAGCAGCCAAATTCGGGGTTACACTGAAGCTTTCTTT. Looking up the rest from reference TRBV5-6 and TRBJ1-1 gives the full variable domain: DAGVTQSPTHLIKTRGQQVTLRCSPKSGHDTVSWYQQALGQGPQFIFQYYEEEERQRGNFPDRFSGHQFPNYSSELNVNALLLGDSALYLCASSQIRGYTEAFFGQGTRLTVV.